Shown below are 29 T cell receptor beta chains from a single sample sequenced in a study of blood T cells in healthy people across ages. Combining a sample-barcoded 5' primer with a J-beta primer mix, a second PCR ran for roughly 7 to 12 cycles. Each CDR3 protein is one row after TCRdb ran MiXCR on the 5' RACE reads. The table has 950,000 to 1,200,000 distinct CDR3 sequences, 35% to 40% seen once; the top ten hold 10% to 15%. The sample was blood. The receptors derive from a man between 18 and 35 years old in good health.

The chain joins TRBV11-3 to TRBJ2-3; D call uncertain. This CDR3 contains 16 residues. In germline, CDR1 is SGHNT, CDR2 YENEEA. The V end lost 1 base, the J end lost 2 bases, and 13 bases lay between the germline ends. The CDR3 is CASSLGVRYFTDTQYF. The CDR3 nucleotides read TGTGCCAGCAGCTTAGGGGTGCGGTATTTCACAGATACGCAGTATTTT.

CDR3 loop: CSASSPSGSDYEQYF. The CDR3 DNA reads TGCAGTGCTAGTTCCCCTAGCGGGAGCGACTACGAGCAGTACTTC. This chain connects TRBV20-1 to TRBJ2-4; 10 bases line up with TRBD2. The tail of the sequence fits TRBJ2-7 better, so the J call may be wrong. The CDR3 extends over 15 amino acids. Germline values: CDR1 DFQATT, CDR2 SNEGSKA (reference sequence).

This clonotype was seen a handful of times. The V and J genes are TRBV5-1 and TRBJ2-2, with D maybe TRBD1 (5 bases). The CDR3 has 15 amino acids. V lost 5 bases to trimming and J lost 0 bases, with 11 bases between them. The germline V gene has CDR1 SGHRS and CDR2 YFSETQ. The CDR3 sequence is CASSRGSSNTGELFF. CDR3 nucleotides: TGCGCCAGCAGTAGGGGCAGCTCGAACACCGGGGAGCTGTTTTTT. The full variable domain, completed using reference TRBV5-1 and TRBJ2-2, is KAGVTQTPRYLIKTRGQQVTLSCSPISGHRSVSWYQQTPGQGLQFLFEYFSETQRNKGNFPGRFSGRQFSNSRSEMNVSTLELGDSALYLCASSRGSSNTGELFFGEGSRLTVL.

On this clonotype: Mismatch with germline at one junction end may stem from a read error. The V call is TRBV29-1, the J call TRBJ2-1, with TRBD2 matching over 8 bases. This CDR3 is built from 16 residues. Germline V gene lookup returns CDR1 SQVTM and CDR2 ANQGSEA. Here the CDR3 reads CSVEGRERGSYNGQFF. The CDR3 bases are TGCAGCGTTGAAGGGCGGGAGCGGGGGTCTTACAATGGGCAGTTCTTC.

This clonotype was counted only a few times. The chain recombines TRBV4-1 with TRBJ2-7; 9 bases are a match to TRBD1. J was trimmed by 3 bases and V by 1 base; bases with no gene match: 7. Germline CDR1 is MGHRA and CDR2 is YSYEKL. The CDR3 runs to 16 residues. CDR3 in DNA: TGCGCCAGCAGCCAAGGGCCGGGACAGGGAATCTACGAGCAGTACTTC. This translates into CASSQGPGQGIYEQYF.

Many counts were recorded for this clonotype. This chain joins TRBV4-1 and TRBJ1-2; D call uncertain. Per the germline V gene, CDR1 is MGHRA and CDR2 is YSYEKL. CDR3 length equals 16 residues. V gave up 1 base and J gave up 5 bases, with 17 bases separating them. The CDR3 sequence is CASSQGQRGLQYGYTF. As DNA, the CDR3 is TGCGCCAGCAGCCAAGGCCAGCGTGGGCTTCAGTATGGCTACACCTTC.

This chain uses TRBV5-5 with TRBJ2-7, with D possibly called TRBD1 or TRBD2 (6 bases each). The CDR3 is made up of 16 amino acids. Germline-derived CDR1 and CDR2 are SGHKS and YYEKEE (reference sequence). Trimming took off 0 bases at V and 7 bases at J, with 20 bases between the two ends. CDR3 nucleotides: TGTGCCAGCAGCTTGGACCCGGGGGCGGTTCACAATGAGCAGTACTTC. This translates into CASSLDPGAVHNEQYF.

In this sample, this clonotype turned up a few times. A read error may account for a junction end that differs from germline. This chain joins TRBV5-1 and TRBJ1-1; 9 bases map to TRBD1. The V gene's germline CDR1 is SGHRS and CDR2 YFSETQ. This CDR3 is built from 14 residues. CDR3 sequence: CASTQGAGNAEAFF. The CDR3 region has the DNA TGCGCCAGCACACAGGGGGCAGGGAACGCTGAAGCTTTCTTT.

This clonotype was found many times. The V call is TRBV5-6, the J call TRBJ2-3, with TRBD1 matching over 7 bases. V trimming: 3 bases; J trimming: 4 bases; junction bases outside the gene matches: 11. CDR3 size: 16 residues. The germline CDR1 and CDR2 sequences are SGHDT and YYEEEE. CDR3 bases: TGTGCCAGCAGCTCTGACAGGGAAGGACGCGCAGATACGCAGTATTTT. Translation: CASSSDREGRADTQYF.

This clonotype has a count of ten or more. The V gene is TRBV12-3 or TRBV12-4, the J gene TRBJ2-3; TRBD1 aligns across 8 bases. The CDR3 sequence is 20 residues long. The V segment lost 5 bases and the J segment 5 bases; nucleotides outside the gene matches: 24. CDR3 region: CASSVFLGQGAANTGDTQYF. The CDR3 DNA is TGTGCCAGCAGTGTATTTCTTGGCCAGGGGGCAGCGAACACAGGAGATACGCAGTATTTT.

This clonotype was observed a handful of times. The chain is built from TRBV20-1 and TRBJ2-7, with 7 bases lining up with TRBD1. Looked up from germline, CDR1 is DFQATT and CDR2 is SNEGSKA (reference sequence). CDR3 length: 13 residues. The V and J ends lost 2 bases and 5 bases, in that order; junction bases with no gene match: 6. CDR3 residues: CSARSGTANEQYF. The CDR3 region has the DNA TGCAGTGCTAGATCCGGGACAGCAAACGAGCAGTACTTC.

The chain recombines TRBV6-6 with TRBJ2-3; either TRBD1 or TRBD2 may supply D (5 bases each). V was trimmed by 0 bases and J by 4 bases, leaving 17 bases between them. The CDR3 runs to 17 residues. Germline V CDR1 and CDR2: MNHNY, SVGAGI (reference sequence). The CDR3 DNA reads TGTGCCAGCAGTTACTCGTCTCTGAGGGGTGGCCCAGATACGCAGTATTTT. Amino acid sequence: CASSYSSLRGGPDTQYF.

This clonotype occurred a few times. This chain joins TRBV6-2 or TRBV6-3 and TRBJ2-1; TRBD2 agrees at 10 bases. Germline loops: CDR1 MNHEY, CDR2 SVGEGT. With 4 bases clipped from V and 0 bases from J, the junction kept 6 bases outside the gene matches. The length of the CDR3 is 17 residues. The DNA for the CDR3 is TGTGCCAGCAGTTTTCCGACTAGCGGGTACTCCTACAATGAGCAGTTCTTC. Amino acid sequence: CASSFPTSGYSYNEQFF.

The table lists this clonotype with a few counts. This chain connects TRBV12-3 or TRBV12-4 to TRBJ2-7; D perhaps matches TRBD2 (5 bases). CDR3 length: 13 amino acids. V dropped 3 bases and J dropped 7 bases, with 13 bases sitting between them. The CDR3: CASSLRRIDEQYF. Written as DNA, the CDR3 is TGTGCCAGCAGTTTGAGGAGGATCGATGAGCAGTACTTC.

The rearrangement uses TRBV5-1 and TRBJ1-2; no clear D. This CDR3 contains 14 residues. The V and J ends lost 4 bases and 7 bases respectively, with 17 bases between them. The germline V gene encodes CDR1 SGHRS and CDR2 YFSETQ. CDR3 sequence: CASSPDGHRGGYTF. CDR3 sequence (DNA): TGCGCCAGCAGCCCCGACGGCCACCGGGGTGGCTACACCTTC.

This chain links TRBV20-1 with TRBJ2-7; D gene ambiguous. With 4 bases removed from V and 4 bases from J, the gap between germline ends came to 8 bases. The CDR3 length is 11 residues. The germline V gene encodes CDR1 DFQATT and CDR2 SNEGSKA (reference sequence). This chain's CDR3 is CSAKGVYEQYF. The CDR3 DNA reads TGCAGTGCTAAAGGAGTTTACGAGCAGTACTTC.

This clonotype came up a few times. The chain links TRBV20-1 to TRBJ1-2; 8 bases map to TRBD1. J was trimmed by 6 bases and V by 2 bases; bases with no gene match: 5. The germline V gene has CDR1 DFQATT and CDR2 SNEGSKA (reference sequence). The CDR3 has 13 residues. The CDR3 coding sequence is TGCAGTGCTAGACTGGACAGGGAGGATGGCTACACCTTC. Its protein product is CSARLDREDGYTF.

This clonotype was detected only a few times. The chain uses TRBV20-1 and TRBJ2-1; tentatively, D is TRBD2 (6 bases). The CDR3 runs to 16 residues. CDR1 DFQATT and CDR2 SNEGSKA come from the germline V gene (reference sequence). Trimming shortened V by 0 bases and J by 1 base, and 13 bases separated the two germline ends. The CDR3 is CSARDTGVESYNEQFF. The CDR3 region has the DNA TGCAGTGCTAGAGATACGGGGGTAGAGTCCTACAATGAGCAGTTCTTC.

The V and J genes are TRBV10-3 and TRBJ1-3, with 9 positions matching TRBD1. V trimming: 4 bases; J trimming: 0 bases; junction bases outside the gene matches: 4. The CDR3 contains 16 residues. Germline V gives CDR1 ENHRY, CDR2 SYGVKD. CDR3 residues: CAISVGTGSSGNTIYF. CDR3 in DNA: TGTGCCATCAGTGTTGGGACAGGGTCCTCTGGAAACACCATATATTTT.

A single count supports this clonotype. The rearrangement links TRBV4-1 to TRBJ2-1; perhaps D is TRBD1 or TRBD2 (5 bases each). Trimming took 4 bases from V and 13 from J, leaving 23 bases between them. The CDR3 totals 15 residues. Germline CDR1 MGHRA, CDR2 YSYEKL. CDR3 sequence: CASSPLYLGVETQFF. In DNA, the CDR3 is TGCGCCAGCAGCCCTTTGTATCTGGGGGTGGAGACCCAGTTCTTC.

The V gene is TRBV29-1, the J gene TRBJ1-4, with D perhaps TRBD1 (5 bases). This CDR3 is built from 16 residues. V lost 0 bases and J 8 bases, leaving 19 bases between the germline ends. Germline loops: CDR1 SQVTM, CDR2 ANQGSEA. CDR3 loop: CSVEDLDPRDGEKLFF. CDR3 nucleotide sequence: TGCAGCGTTGAAGACCTGGACCCTCGGGACGGGGAAAAACTGTTTTTT.

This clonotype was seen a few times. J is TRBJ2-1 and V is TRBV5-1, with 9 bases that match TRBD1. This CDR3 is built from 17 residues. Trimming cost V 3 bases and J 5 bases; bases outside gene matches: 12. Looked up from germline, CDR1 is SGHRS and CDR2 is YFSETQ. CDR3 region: CASSWGFGGQGHNEQFF. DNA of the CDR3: TGCGCCAGCAGCTGGGGCTTTGGGGGACAGGGCCACAATGAGCAGTTCTTC.

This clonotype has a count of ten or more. Here the CDR3 DNA reads TGTGCCAGCACCTCCGCGGGAACTAATGAAAAACTGTTTTTT. It yields the protein CASTSAGTNEKLFF. The V gene is TRBV6-2 or TRBV6-3, the J gene TRBJ1-4; D remains unclear. Germline values: CDR1 MNHEY, CDR2 SVGEGT. Trimming removed 7 bases at V and 1 base at J, with 10 bases between. This CDR3 is 14 amino acids long.

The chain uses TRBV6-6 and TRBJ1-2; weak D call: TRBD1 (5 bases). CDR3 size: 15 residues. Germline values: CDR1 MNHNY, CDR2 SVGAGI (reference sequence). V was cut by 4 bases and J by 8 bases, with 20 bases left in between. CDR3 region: CASSSTTSVGEGYTF. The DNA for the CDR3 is TGTGCCAGCAGTTCGACTACCTCCGTAGGGGAAGGCTACACCTTC.

CDR3 loop: CASSYGRTTEAFF. The CDR3 DNA is TGTGCCAGCAGTTACGGCAGGACCACTGAAGCTTTCTTT. This sequence joins TRBV6-5 and TRBJ1-1; D unclear. This CDR3 region has 13 residues. Germline V gene lookup returns CDR1 MNHEY and CDR2 SVGAGI. The V end lost 2 bases, the J end lost 4 bases, and 8 bases lay between the germline ends.

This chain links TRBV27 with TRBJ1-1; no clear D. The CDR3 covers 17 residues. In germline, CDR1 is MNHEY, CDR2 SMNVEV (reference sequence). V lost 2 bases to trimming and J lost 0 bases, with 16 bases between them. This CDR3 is CASSLVAGNLMNTEAFF. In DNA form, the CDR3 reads TGTGCCAGCAGTTTAGTGGCTGGCAATTTAATGAACACTGAAGCTTTCTTT.

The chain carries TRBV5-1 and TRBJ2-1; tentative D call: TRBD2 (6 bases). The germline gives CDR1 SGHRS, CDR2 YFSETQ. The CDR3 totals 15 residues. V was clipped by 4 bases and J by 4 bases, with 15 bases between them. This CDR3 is CASSDTGTSYNEQFF. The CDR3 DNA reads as TGCGCCAGCAGCGACACCGGGACTTCGTACAATGAGCAGTTCTTC.

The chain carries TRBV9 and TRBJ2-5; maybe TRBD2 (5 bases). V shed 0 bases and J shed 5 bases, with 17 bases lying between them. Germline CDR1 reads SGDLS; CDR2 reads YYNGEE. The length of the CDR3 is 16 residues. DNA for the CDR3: TGTGCCAGCAGCGTAGGTATCACTCTCTGGAGGGAGACCCAGTACTTC. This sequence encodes CASSVGITLWRETQYF.

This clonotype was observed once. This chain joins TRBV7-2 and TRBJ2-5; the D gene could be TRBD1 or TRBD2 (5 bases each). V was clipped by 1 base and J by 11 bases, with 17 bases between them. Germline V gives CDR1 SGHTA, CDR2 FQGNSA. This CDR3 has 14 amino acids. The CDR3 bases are TGTGCCAGCAGCTTAGTGGGGGATAATTCAGAGCAGTACTTC. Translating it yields CASSLVGDNSEQYF.